The 25 T cell receptor beta chains in this list originate from one sample, sequenced in a study of early T cells in non-severe SARS-CoV-2 infection. MiXCR, applied by TCRdb to the 5' RACE reads, yields one record per CDR3 protein. The sample lists about 90,000 distinct CDR3 sequences, 10% to 15% occurring once. Sequencing was performed on whole blood, taken at baseline. The origin of the receptors is an adult who was a healthcare worker with PCR-confirmed SARS-CoV-2 infection or an uninfected control (not recorded which).

The chain carries TRBV6-6 and TRBJ1-5; D is uncertain. The V end lost 8 bases, the J end lost 1 base, and 15 bases lay between the germline ends. Germline V gene lookup returns CDR1 MNHNY and CDR2 SVGAGI (reference sequence). This CDR3 region has 15 residues. As DNA, the CDR3 is TGTGCCAGCCTTACGGCCGGGAGCAGCAATCAGCCCCAGCATTTT. It translates to CASLTAGSSNQPQHF.

The sample holds many counts of this clonotype. The chain uses TRBV19 and TRBJ1-2; TRBD1 aligns across 9 bases. This CDR3 is 14 amino acids long. The V and J ends lost 5 bases and 5 bases, in that order; junction bases with no gene match: 6. Germline CDR1 is LNHDA and CDR2 is SQIVND (reference sequence). The CDR3 DNA sequence: TGTGCCAGTAGTCATACAGGGGGCACTTATGGCTACACCTTC. Protein: CASSHTGGTYGYTF.

V and J are TRBV20-1 and TRBJ1-2; D not resolved. The V gene lost 7 bases and the J gene lost 3 bases, with 9 bases spanning the gap. The CDR3 consists of 11 residues. Germline V lookup: CDR1 DFQATT, CDR2 SNEGSKA (reference sequence). CDR3 in amino acids: CSDQADYGYTF. CDR3 DNA sequence: TGCAGTGACCAGGCGGACTATGGCTACACCTTC.

The chain uses TRBV7-3 and TRBJ2-6; tentatively, D is TRBD1 (6 bases). The V end lost 5 bases, the J end lost 2 bases, and 19 bases lay between the germline ends. This CDR3 spans 18 amino acids. The germline CDR1 and CDR2 sequences are SGHTA and FQGTGA. The CDR3 sequence: CASSPFVGTTTGANVLTF. DNA for the CDR3: TGTGCCAGCAGCCCATTTGTCGGGACAACTACTGGGGCCAACGTCCTGACTTTC.

V usage is TRBV13 and J usage is TRBJ1-6; tentative D call: TRBD1 (5 bases). The germline CDR1 and CDR2 sequences are PRHDT and FYEKMQ (reference sequence). V was clipped by 5 bases and J by 8 bases, with 19 bases between them. This CDR3 region has 16 residues. CDR3 protein: CASSPRDGTGDSPLHF. For the CDR3, the DNA is TGTGCCAGCAGCCCCCGGGACGGGACCGGCGATTCACCCCTCCACTTT.

The gene calls are TRBV30 and TRBJ1-1; a possible D gene is TRBD1 (6 bases). V lost 2 bases to trimming and J lost 1 base, with 11 bases between them. This CDR3 contains 14 residues. Germline lookup yields CDR1 GTSNPN and CDR2 SVGIG (reference sequence). The chain's CDR3 is CAWSKGHPNTEAFF. The DNA of the CDR3 is TGTGCCTGGAGTAAGGGACACCCGAACACTGAAGCTTTCTTT.

The chain has TRBV2 and TRBJ2-7; 8 bases agree with TRBD1. Germline V gene lookup returns CDR1 SNHLY and CDR2 FYNNEI. The junction had 19 bases not matched to a gene; V was cut back by 4 bases and J by 2 bases. The CDR3 sequence is 19 residues long. This chain's CDR3 is CASSVGTGLRRESTYEQYF. The CDR3 DNA reads as TGTGCCAGCAGTGTGGGGACAGGTCTCCGGAGGGAGTCCACCTACGAGCAGTACTTC. Variable domain in full (rest from reference TRBV2 and TRBJ2-7): EPEVTQTPSHQVTQMGQEVILRCVPISNHLYFYWYRQILGQKVEFLVSFYNNEISEKSEIFDDQFSVERPDGSNFTLKIRSTKLEDSAMYFCASSVGTGLRRESTYEQYFGPGTRLTVT.

This clonotype was found a few times. J is TRBJ1-1 and V is TRBV7-9; D might be TRBD1 (5 bases). CDR1 is SEHNR, CDR2 FQNEAQ, per germline (reference sequence). The CDR3 consists of 14 residues. V was trimmed by 3 bases and J by 7 bases, leaving 15 bases between them. In nucleotides, the CDR3 is TGTGCCAGCAGCTTCCAGAACGGGGGTTTTGAAGCTTTCTTT. Translated, it gives CASSFQNGGFEAFF.

The chain combines TRBV4-1 with TRBJ1-3; D is unclear. The V and J ends lost 0 bases and 1 base respectively, with 13 bases between them. The CDR3 has 17 amino acids. CDR1 is MGHRA, CDR2 YSYEKL, per germline. CDR3 in amino acids: CASSQDKSWKSGNTIYF. The CDR3 coding sequence is TGCGCCAGCAGCCAAGATAAGTCGTGGAAATCTGGAAACACCATATATTTT.

This chain uses TRBV20-1 with TRBJ2-1; possible D gene TRBD2, 6 bases. Germline V lookup: CDR1 DFQATT, CDR2 SNEGSKA (reference sequence). The CDR3 consists of 12 residues. V was clipped by 3 bases and J by 6 bases, with 9 bases between them. In DNA form, the CDR3 reads TGCAGTGCTAGGACTAGTACCAATGAGCAGTTCTTC. Translating it yields CSARTSTNEQFF.

In this sample, this clonotype turned up many times. Here the CDR3 reads CSVAVGGSYNSPLHF. CDR3 nucleotides: TGCAGCGTTGCGGTTGGCGGCTCCTATAATTCACCCCTCCACTTT. The chain has TRBV29-1 and TRBJ1-6; D is unresolved. CDR1 is SQVTM and CDR2 is ANQGSEA in the germline V gene. The CDR3 consists of 15 residues. V was clipped by 4 bases and J by 0 bases, with 10 bases between them.

The table lists this clonotype with many counts. V usage is TRBV29-1 and J usage is TRBJ2-3; possible D gene TRBD2, 6 bases. The CDR3 runs 14 residues. Germline lookup yields CDR1 SQVTM and CDR2 ANQGSEA. V was cut by 4 bases and J by 2 bases, with 13 bases left in between. The CDR3 region is CSVGLAFFTDTQYF. CDR3 in DNA: TGCAGCGTTGGTCTAGCGTTTTTCACAGATACGCAGTATTTT.

V is TRBV29-1 and J is TRBJ1-1, with D perhaps TRBD1 (6 bases). This CDR3 is 12 amino acids long. V lost 3 bases and J 5 bases, leaving 10 bases between the germline ends. Germline CDR1 and CDR2: SQVTM and ANQGSEA. The CDR3 is CSVETGLTEAFF. The CDR3 DNA reads as TGCAGCGTTGAGACAGGACTTACTGAAGCTTTCTTT.

The CDR3 here is CASSFGDSSYEQYF. The CDR3 DNA sequence: TGTGCCAGCAGCTTCGGGGACAGTTCCTACGAGCAGTACTTC. The chain combines TRBV7-6 with TRBJ2-7; 7 nucleotides agree with TRBD1. Germline values: CDR1 SGHVS, CDR2 FNYEAQ. The CDR3 covers 14 residues. V shed 3 bases and J 1 base; nucleotides not matched to a gene: 3.

Many counts were recorded for this clonotype. The J gene is TRBJ2-2, the V gene TRBV24-1, with 9 bases lining up with TRBD1. Germline V CDR1 and CDR2: KGHDR, SFDVKD. The CDR3 runs 15 residues. The V gene end was trimmed by 4 bases and the J gene end by 6 bases; junction bases not matched to a gene: 5. CDR3 nucleotides: TGTGCCACCAGTGACCCAACAGGGGGCCCCGGGGAGCTGTTTTTT. This codes for CATSDPTGGPGELFF.

A few counts support this clonotype. The CDR3 DNA sequence: TGTGCCAGCAGCCCTCTCCTAGACAGGGCTGGAAACACCATATATTTT. Translation gives CASSPLLDRAGNTIYF. This chain links TRBV6-7 with TRBJ1-3; 7 nucleotides line up with TRBD1. TRBV6-7 is an ORF; its function is uncertain. There are 16 residues in the CDR3. V lost 6 bases, J lost 2 bases, and 10 bases stayed unmatched.

This clonotype was seen only a few times. This chain links TRBV19 with TRBJ2-2; 12 bases fit TRBD1. The trim removed 5 bases at V and 2 bases at J, leaving 6 bases unmatched. The germline V gene encodes CDR1 LNHDA and CDR2 SQIVND (reference sequence). The CDR3 is made up of 17 amino acids. The CDR3 DNA sequence: TGTGCCAGTAGTCCCCCCGGGACAGGGGGCAACACCGGGGAGCTGTTTTTT. Protein: CASSPPGTGGNTGELFF.

This clonotype was found many times. The chain has TRBV5-4 and TRBJ2-7; TRBD1 matches 7 bases. Germline trimming cut 0 bases from V and 0 bases from J; bases unmatched to any gene: 6. CDR1 and CDR2 (germline): SGHNT, YYREEE (reference sequence). The CDR3 is 16 amino acids. The CDR3 DNA is TGTGCCAGCAGCTTGGAGGGACAGATAAGCTCCTACGAGCAGTACTTC. This codes for CASSLEGQISSYEQYF.

The table lists this clonotype with a few counts. This chain joins TRBV12-3 or TRBV12-4 and TRBJ2-7, with 10 bases lining up with TRBD2. This CDR3 has 14 amino acids. J gave up 4 bases and V 6 bases, and 6 bases lay outside the gene matches. The CDR3 is CASSNAAGGYEQYF. CDR3 coding DNA: TGTGCCAGCAGCAATGCAGCGGGAGGGTACGAGCAGTACTTC.

The V call is TRBV12-3 or TRBV12-4, the J call TRBJ1-1, with D tentatively TRBD1 (5 bases). The V end was cut by 7 bases, the J end by 5 bases, with 14 bases between. This CDR3 comprises 13 residues. The CDR3: CASIQEGHTEAFF. The CDR3 bases are TGTGCCAGCATCCAGGAGGGGCATACTGAAGCTTTCTTT.

V gene TRBV12-3 or TRBV12-4 combines with J gene TRBJ1-5; 7 nucleotides align to TRBD1. CDR3 length equals 14 residues. V dropped 1 base and J dropped 6; count of bases not matched to a gene: 3. Here the CDR3 reads CASSLGTGPQPQHF. In DNA form, the CDR3 reads TGTGCCAGCAGTTTAGGGACAGGCCCTCAGCCCCAGCATTTT.

The V gene is TRBV20-1, the J gene TRBJ2-5; D gene uncertain. The length of the CDR3 is 11 residues. Trimming removed 6 bases at V and 5 bases at J, with 10 bases between. Germline assignment: CDR1 DFQATT and CDR2 SNEGSKA (reference sequence). For the CDR3, the DNA is TGCAGTGCCACAATCGTGGAGACCCAGTACTTC. This encodes CSATIVETQYF.

The chain combines TRBV6-6 with TRBJ1-2, with 7 bases fitting TRBD1. The CDR3 consists of 16 residues. With 4 bases clipped from V and 3 bases from J, the junction kept 11 bases outside the gene matches. Germline V gene sequence: CDR1 MNHNY, CDR2 SVGAGI (reference sequence). This chain's CDR3 is CASSLSGGGGDYGYTF. In DNA, the CDR3 is TGTGCCAGCAGTTTGTCGGGTGGAGGGGGCGACTATGGCTACACCTTC.

The CDR3 spells CASSFSSRGGTDTQYF. CDR3 in DNA: TGTGCCAGCAGCTTTTCTTCCAGGGGGGGAACAGATACGCAGTATTTT. The chain combines TRBV7-2 with TRBJ2-3; D may correspond to TRBD1 or TRBD2 (7 bases each). Trimming removed 3 bases at V and 3 bases at J, with 16 bases between. CDR1 is SGHTA and CDR2 is FQGNSA in the germline V gene. The CDR3 spans 16 residues.

At least ten counts were recorded for this clonotype. CDR3 protein: CASSVRANIALSGELFF. The CDR3 DNA reads as TGTGCCAGCAGCGTCCGGGCCAACATAGCTCTCTCCGGGGAGCTGTTTTTT. V is TRBV9 and J is TRBJ2-2; D uncertain. This CDR3 has 17 amino acids. CDR1 is SGDLS, CDR2 YYNGEE, per germline. Deletions cut 2 bases from V and 6 bases from J, with 20 bases between.